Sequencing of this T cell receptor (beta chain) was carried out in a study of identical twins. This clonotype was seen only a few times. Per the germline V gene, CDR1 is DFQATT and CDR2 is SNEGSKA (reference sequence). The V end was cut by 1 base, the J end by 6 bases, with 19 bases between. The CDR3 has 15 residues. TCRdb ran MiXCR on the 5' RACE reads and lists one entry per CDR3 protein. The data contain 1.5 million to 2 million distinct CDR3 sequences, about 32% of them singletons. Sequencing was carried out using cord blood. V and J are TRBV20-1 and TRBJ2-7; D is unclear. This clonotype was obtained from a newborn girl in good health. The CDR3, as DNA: TGCAGTGCTAGAGCTTCGTCGGACGCTATTGGCGAGCAGTACTTC. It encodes CSARASSDAIGEQYF.